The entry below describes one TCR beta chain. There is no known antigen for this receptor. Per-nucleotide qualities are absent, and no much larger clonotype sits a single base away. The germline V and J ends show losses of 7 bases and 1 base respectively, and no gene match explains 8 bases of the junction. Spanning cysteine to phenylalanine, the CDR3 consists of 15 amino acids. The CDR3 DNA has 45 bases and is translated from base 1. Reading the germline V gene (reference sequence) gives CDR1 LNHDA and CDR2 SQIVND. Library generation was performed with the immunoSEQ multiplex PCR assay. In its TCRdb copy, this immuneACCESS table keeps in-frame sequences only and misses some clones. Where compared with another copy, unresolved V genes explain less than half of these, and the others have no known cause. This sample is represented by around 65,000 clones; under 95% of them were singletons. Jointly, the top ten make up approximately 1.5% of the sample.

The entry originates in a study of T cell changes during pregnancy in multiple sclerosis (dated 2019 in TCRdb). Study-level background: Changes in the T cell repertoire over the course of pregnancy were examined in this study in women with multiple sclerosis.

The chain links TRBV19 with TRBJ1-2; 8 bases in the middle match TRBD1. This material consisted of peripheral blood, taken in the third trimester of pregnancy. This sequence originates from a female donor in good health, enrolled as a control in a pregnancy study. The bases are TGTGCCAGTAAAGAAGGACAGGGCGGTAACTATGGCTACACCTTC. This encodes CASKEGQGGNYGYTF.